Below are 32 T cell receptor beta chains sequenced from a single sample in a study of blood T cell repertoires in COVID-19. Produced via immunoSEQ multiplex PCR; TCRdb's table is partial and in-frame only. The sample records 120,000 to 150,000 clones, approximately 89% being singletons. Sequenced: peripheral blood. The source of these receptors is a man in his 60s with active or convalescent COVID-19.

This clone was detected a few times. The chain uses TRBV5-4 and TRBJ2-7; D unresolved. Germline V gene lookup returns CDR1 SGHNT and CDR2 YYREEE (reference sequence). This CDR3 contains 14 residues. The V gene lost 0 bases and the J gene lost 1 base, with 8 bases spanning the gap. In nucleotides, the CDR3 is TGTGCCAGCAGCTTGGAGGCACTATCCTACGAGCAGTACTTC. Amino acids: CASSLEALSYEQYF.

The rearrangement uses TRBV28 and TRBJ2-3, with a tentative D call TRBD1 (6 bases). CDR1 MDHEN and CDR2 SYDVKM come from the germline V gene. CDR3 length: 14 amino acids. Between the trimmed V and J ends, which lost 10 bases and 3 bases, there was a span of 17 bases. The CDR3 sequence: CATTRTASTDTQYF. The CDR3 nucleotides are TGTGCCACCACACGGACAGCGAGTACAGATACGCAGTATTTT.

This sequence joins TRBV12-3 or TRBV12-4 and TRBJ1-3; 9 bases line up with TRBD1. This CDR3 has 13 residues. With V trimmed by 6 bases and J by 7 bases, 4 bases remained unmatched. In nucleotides, the CDR3 is TGTGCCAGCAGCCAGGACAGGGGTAACACCATATATTTT. Amino acids: CASSQDRGNTIYF.

The chain recombines TRBV7-8 with TRBJ1-4; D gene ambiguous. The CDR3 runs to 16 residues. Germline V gene data show CDR1 as SGHVS and CDR2 as FQNEAQ. V lost 5 bases, J lost 7 bases, and 20 bases lay in between. The DNA for the CDR3 is TGTGCCAGCAGCCTCCTTTCGCGGGGTCTGCGTGAAAAACTGTTTTTT. Translated, it gives CASSLLSRGLREKLFF. The variable domain in full, completed from reference TRBV7-8 and TRBJ1-4, reads GAGVSQSPRYKVAKRGQDVALRCDPISGHVSLFWYQQALGQGPEFLTYFQNEAQLDKSGLPSDRFFAERPEGSVSTLKIQRTQQEDSAVYLCASSLLSRGLREKLFFGSGTQLSVL.

The chain has TRBV6-6 and TRBJ2-7; TRBD1 is a possible D gene (5 bases). V was cut by 4 bases and J by 3 bases, with 13 bases left in between. This CDR3 region has 14 residues. Germline CDR1 MNHNY, CDR2 SVGAGI (reference sequence). The CDR3 bases are TGTGCCAGCAGTTTAACAAGGGGTCTCTACGAGCAGTACTTC. Translation gives CASSLTRGLYEQYF.

This chain links TRBV5-1 with TRBJ2-5; TRBD2 is a possible D gene (6 bases). The CDR3 is 15 amino acids. V shed 4 bases and J shed 3 bases, with 16 bases lying between them. Germline values: CDR1 SGHRS, CDR2 YFSETQ. CDR3 region: CASSLGGGSEETQYF. In DNA, the CDR3 is TGCGCCAGCAGCCTGGGTGGGGGGAGCGAAGAGACCCAGTACTTC.

This clone was seen only once. The chain recombines TRBV7-9 with TRBJ2-2; 7 bases align to TRBD1. CDR1 is SEHNR and CDR2 is FQNEAQ in the germline V gene (reference sequence). Losses at the gene ends were 5 bases for V and 6 bases for J; bases not matched to a gene: 9. The length of the CDR3 is 15 residues. The CDR3 here is CASSRVTGVSGELFF. CDR3 DNA: TGTGCCAGCAGCCGCGTTACAGGGGTATCCGGGGAGCTGTTTTTT.

This chain links TRBV28 with TRBJ1-6, with 10 bases matching TRBD1. The CDR3 has 16 residues. Germline loops: CDR1 MDHEN, CDR2 SYDVKM. The V gene end was trimmed by 6 bases and the J gene end by 10 bases; junction bases not matched to a gene: 12. CDR3 residues: CASREASGTGVSPLHF. The CDR3 nucleotides are TGTGCCAGCAGAGAAGCATCAGGGACAGGGGTATCACCCCTCCACTTT. The complete variable domain, with remaining parts taken from reference TRBV28 and TRBJ1-6, reads DVKVTQSSRYLVKRTGEKVFLECVQDMDHENMFWYRQDPGLGLRLIYFSYDVKMKEKGDIPEGYSVSREKKERFSLILESASTNQTSMYLCASREASGTGVSPLHFGNGTRLTVT.

The chain couples TRBV19 to TRBJ1-1; 7 bases align to TRBD1. The CDR3 has 13 amino acids. Unmatched junction bases numbered 6, after V lost 6 bases and J lost 5 bases. Germline CDR1 is LNHDA and CDR2 is SQIVND (reference sequence). The CDR3 protein is CASSAGGWTEAFF. The CDR3, as DNA: TGTGCCAGTAGCGCAGGGGGGTGGACTGAAGCTTTCTTT.

This chain uses TRBV5-8 with TRBJ2-5; TRBD2 matches at 10 bases. The CDR3 runs 18 residues. CDR1 and CDR2 from the germline V gene are SGHTS and YDEGEE. Losses at the gene ends were 2 bases for V and 2 bases for J; bases not matched to a gene: 12. The CDR3 nucleotides are TGTGCCAGCAGCTTAGCTAGGCTAGCGGGAGCTGTGCAAGAGACCCAGTACTTC. Its protein product is CASSLARLAGAVQETQYF. Combining the CDR3 with reference TRBV5-8 and TRBJ2-5 gives the whole variable domain EAGVTQSPTHLIKTRGQQATLRCSPISGHTSVYWYQQALGLGLQFLLWYDEGEERNRGNFPPRFSGRQFPNYSSELNVNALELEDSALYLCASSLARLAGAVQETQYFGPGTRLLVL.

About this clone itself: This CDR3 is also generated by other DNA sequences in the sample. The chain joins TRBV6-5 to TRBJ1-2; 7 bases fit TRBD1. CDR3 length: 14 residues. V lost 0 bases to trimming and J lost 6 bases; unmatched junction nucleotides: 4. The germline V gene encodes CDR1 MNHEY and CDR2 SVGAGI. As DNA, the CDR3 is TGTGCCAGCAGTTACTCGACAGGGCGCGATGGCTACACCTTC. Its translation: CASSYSTGRDGYTF.

This clone has a handful of counts. The chain has TRBV28 and TRBJ1-2; TRBD1 agrees at 7 bases. This CDR3 comprises 15 residues. CDR1 and CDR2 (germline): MDHEN, SYDVKM. V was clipped by 4 bases and J by 4 bases; unmatched bases: 9. CDR3 nucleotides: TGTGCCAGCAGTTCCGGGACAGCCGGGTCCTATGGCTACACCTTC. Amino acid sequence: CASSSGTAGSYGYTF.

The table lists this clone with a few counts. The gene calls are TRBV19 and TRBJ2-6, with unresolved D. Looked up from germline, CDR1 is LNHDA and CDR2 is SQIVND (reference sequence). Trimming stripped 0 bases from V and 1 base from J, with 4 bases between. This CDR3 has 15 amino acids. The CDR3 region has the DNA TGTGCCAGTAGTATAGATGCGTCTGGGGCCAACGTCCTGACTTTC. Its translation: CASSIDASGANVLTF.

The V gene is TRBV2, the J gene TRBJ1-2, with D perhaps matching TRBD1 (6 bases). The CDR3 is 16 amino acids. The ends were cut back, 4 bases at V and 4 bases at J, with 19 bases in the middle. CDR1 is SNHLY and CDR2 is FYNNEI in the germline V gene. CDR3 in DNA: TGTGCCAGCAGTGGTCACCCTGAGGGGGTCCGCTATGGCTACACCTTC. Protein: CASSGHPEGVRYGYTF. Combining the CDR3 with reference TRBV2 and TRBJ1-2 gives the whole variable domain EPEVTQTPSHQVTQMGQEVILRCVPISNHLYFYWYRQILGQKVEFLVSFYNNEISEKSEIFDDQFSVERPDGSNFTLKIRSTKLEDSAMYFCASSGHPEGVRYGYTFGSGTRLTVV.

This clone was counted once. The V and J genes are TRBV7-3 and TRBJ2-1; weak D call: TRBD2 (6 bases). CDR3 size: 14 residues. Germline loops: CDR1 SGHTA, CDR2 FQGTGA. Trimming cost V 5 bases and J 7 bases, with 15 bases left between them. The CDR3 DNA is TGTGCCAGCAGCACAGGAGGGGCTGGGAATGAGCAGTTCTTC. This translates into CASSTGGAGNEQFF. Together with reference TRBV7-3 and TRBJ2-1, the CDR3 gives the full variable domain: GAGVSQTPSNKVTEKGKYVELRCDPISGHTALYWYRQSLGQGPEFLIYFQGTGAADDSGLPNDRFFAVRPEGSVSTLKIQRTERGDSAVYLCASSTGGAGNEQFFGPGTRLTVL.

The chain recombines TRBV5-1 with TRBJ1-1; TRBD1 might be the D (6 bases). The CDR3 runs 15 residues. Deletions cut 3 bases from V and 1 base from J, with 13 bases between. Germline V gene data show CDR1 as SGHRS and CDR2 as YFSETQ. The CDR3 loop is CASSWRQEPNTEAFF. The DNA of the CDR3 is TGCGCCAGCAGCTGGAGACAGGAGCCGAACACTGAAGCTTTCTTT.

The chain employs TRBV6-5 and TRBJ2-7; no firm D call. Trimming left V 6 bases short and J 2 bases short, with 11 bases between. CDR1 is MNHEY, CDR2 SVGAGI, per germline. The CDR3 covers 13 residues. CDR3 amino acids: CASRVQPAYEQYF. DNA for the CDR3: TGTGCCAGCAGGGTACAGCCAGCCTACGAGCAGTACTTC.

The chain employs TRBV5-6 and TRBJ2-7; no firm D call. This CDR3 spans 14 amino acids. CDR1 is SGHDT and CDR2 is YYEEEE in the germline V gene. V lost 3 bases, J lost 1 base, and 11 bases lay in between. CDR3 DNA sequence: TGTGCCAGCAGCTCGCGACTGTGGTCCTACGAGCAGTACTTC. Protein sequence: CASSSRLWSYEQYF.

This chain links TRBV2 with TRBJ2-3; 12 bases agree with TRBD2. There are 16 residues in the CDR3. V was pared by 5 bases and J by 2 bases, with 5 bases of the junction left unmatched. Germline V gene data show CDR1 as SNHLY and CDR2 as FYNNEI. CDR3 in amino acids: CASSSLAGGSTDTQYF. The DNA of the CDR3 is TGTGCCAGCAGTTCCCTAGCGGGAGGGTCCACAGATACGCAGTATTTT.

The chain couples TRBV24-1 to TRBJ2-7; 10 positions match TRBD1. CDR3 length: 15 amino acids. Trimming cost V 4 bases and J 2 bases; bases outside gene matches: 4. Germline V CDR1 and CDR2: KGHDR, SFDVKD. CDR3 protein: CATSETGTGAYEQYF. The CDR3 DNA is TGTGCCACCAGTGAAACCGGGACAGGGGCCTACGAGCAGTACTTC.

As concerns this clone: This same CDR3 is encoded by further DNA sequences in the sample. The chain uses TRBV9 and TRBJ1-6; 7 bases agree with TRBD1. After removal of 0 bases from V and 10 bases from J, the junction contained 7 bases not matched to a gene. The length of the CDR3 is 15 residues. CDR1 and CDR2 from the germline V gene are SGDLS and YYNGEE. The CDR3 is CASSVGTGGSSPLHF. In DNA form, the CDR3 reads TGTGCCAGCAGCGTAGGGACAGGTGGAAGCTCACCCCTCCACTTT.

The V and J genes are TRBV28 and TRBJ1-2; perhaps TRBD1 as D (6 bases). The ends were cut back, 8 bases at V and 8 bases at J, with 15 bases in the middle. In germline, CDR1 is MDHEN, CDR2 SYDVKM. This CDR3 is 12 amino acids long. CDR3 loop: CASLGGAQGYTF. The DNA for the CDR3 is TGTGCCAGCCTTGGGGGGGCGCAGGGCTACACCTTC.

The chain joins TRBV6-5 to TRBJ1-2, with D perhaps matching TRBD1 (5 bases). Deletions cut 6 bases from V and 6 bases from J, with 17 bases between. Germline CDR1 reads MNHEY; CDR2 reads SVGAGI. This CDR3 comprises 14 residues. The CDR3 DNA is TGTGCCAGCAGATCCGGGGGGAGCGAGAATGGCTACACCTTC. Translated, it gives CASRSGGSENGYTF.

The chain uses TRBV28 and TRBJ2-3; TRBD2 aligns across 10 bases. This CDR3 is built from 17 residues. Germline CDR1 and CDR2: MDHEN and SYDVKM. Unmatched junction bases numbered 16, after V lost 5 bases and J lost 8 bases. For the CDR3, the DNA is TGTGCCAGCAGTCCTCCTCTAGCGGGAGTAACAAGGCGTACGCAGTATTTT. Translated, it gives CASSPPLAGVTRRTQYF.

The chain carries TRBV28 and TRBJ1-4, with 9 positions matching TRBD1. V trimming: 5 bases; J trimming: 5 bases; junction bases outside the gene matches: 6. Germline V lookup: CDR1 MDHEN, CDR2 SYDVKM. CDR3 size: 15 residues. CDR3 bases: TGTGCCAGCAGTGAGGGTGGGACAGGGAATGAAAAACTGTTTTTT. The encoded protein is CASSEGGTGNEKLFF.

The rearrangement uses TRBV28 and TRBJ2-7; tentatively, D is TRBD1 (6 bases). This CDR3 comprises 17 residues. Trimming left V 3 bases short and J 5 bases short, with 23 bases between. Germline V gives CDR1 MDHEN, CDR2 SYDVKM. CDR3 sequence (DNA): TGTGCCAGCAGTTTGTTAGGGGGAGAAGGGTCGAGGAACGAGCAGTACTTC. The encoded protein is CASSLLGGEGSRNEQYF.

V and J are TRBV14 and TRBJ1-3, with D tentatively TRBD1 (5 bases). Germline CDR1 and CDR2: SGHDN and FVKESK. The CDR3 has 16 residues. The germline V and J ends were trimmed by 4 bases and 5 bases, with 18 bases remaining between them. CDR3 sequence reads: CASSPRIATARNTIYF. In DNA form, the CDR3 reads TGTGCCAGCAGCCCTAGAATTGCGACAGCCCGAAACACCATATATTTT. Full variable domain (remainder filled in from reference TRBV14 and TRBJ1-3): EAGVTQFPSHSVIEKGQTVTLRCDPISGHDNLYWYRRVMGKEIKFLLHFVKESKQDESGMPNNRFLAERTGGTYSTLKVQPAELEDSGVYFCASSPRIATARNTIYFGEGSWLTVV.

This clone was seen more than once but under ten times. The J gene is TRBJ1-2, the V gene TRBV6-6; weak D call: TRBD1 (5 bases). V lost 5 bases and J lost 1, with 8 bases in between. Germline V gene data show CDR1 as MNHNY and CDR2 as SVGAGI (reference sequence). CDR3 length: 13 amino acids. As DNA, the CDR3 is TGTGCCAGCAGTGTCGACAGTAACTATGGCTACACCTTC. It specifies CASSVDSNYGYTF.

The gene calls are TRBV4-1 and TRBJ2-1, with D possibly matching TRBD1 (5 bases). V lost 4 bases and J lost 9, with 19 bases in between. This CDR3 has 15 amino acids. From germline, CDR1 is MGHRA and CDR2 YSYEKL. Here the CDR3 reads CASSPQGQGLSEQFF. The CDR3 bases are TGCGCCAGCAGCCCCCAAGGCCAGGGTCTGAGTGAGCAGTTCTTC.

This clone was seen once. The rearrangement links TRBV4-3 to TRBJ2-7; 7 bases map to TRBD2. Losses at the gene ends were 1 base for V and 1 base for J; bases not matched to a gene: 4. The CDR3 contains 15 residues. Germline V gene lookup returns CDR1 LGHNA and CDR2 YSLEER. CDR3 region: CASSQGAGRSYEQYF. DNA for the CDR3: TGCGCCAGCAGCCAAGGAGCGGGAAGATCCTACGAGCAGTACTTC.

V and J are TRBV19 and TRBJ2-1, with TRBD2 identical over 7 bases. CDR3 length equals 17 residues. The trim removed 3 bases at V and 0 bases at J, leaving 8 bases unmatched. The germline CDR1 and CDR2 sequences are LNHDA and SQIVND (reference sequence). The CDR3 is CASSIGLADSSYNEQFF. The CDR3 region has the DNA TGTGCCAGTAGTATCGGGCTAGCGGATAGCTCCTACAATGAGCAGTTCTTC.

The chain combines TRBV5-4 with TRBJ2-7; 12 bases agree with TRBD1. The CDR3 sequence is 14 residues long. V trimming: 3 bases; J trimming: 8 bases; junction bases outside the gene matches: 6. The germline CDR1 and CDR2 sequences are SGHNT and YYREEE (reference sequence). The chain's CDR3 is CASSSPGQGAKQYF. DNA of the CDR3: TGTGCCAGCAGCTCCCCGGGACAGGGGGCCAAGCAGTACTTC.